This TCR beta chain was retrieved from a study of cytomegalovirus exposure and HLA in healthy donors. PCR primers comprised 60 Vbeta and 13 Jbeta primers. Here immunoSEQ multiplex PCR was the method, and the copy in TCRdb shows in-frame clones only, minus some. The repertoire consists of 180,000 or so clones, with 75% to 85% occurring once and the leading ten covering approximately 6.5%. As to this clone: Its antigen is not known. Germline and junction disagree at one end, which may indicate a read error.

The CDR3 contains 15 residues. CDR1 SEHNR and CDR2 FQNEAQ come from the germline V gene (reference sequence). Whole-study results and caveats: It was confirmed in vitro that three of the CMV-associated chains were specific for CMV antigens. Analysis was performed later, and it showed HLA-associated TCR beta chains to be more clonally expanded than equally common others. Per a prior analysis, the majority of TCR beta V segments were productive roughly 90% or roughly 30% of the time. Most TCRs appeared rarely, but some public TCRs recurred in many donors.

V is TRBV7-9 and J is TRBJ1-1, with 8 bases identical to TRBD1. Material for sequencing was PBMCs. The TCR comes from a woman between 50 and 59 years old in good health and CMV-seropositive. In nucleotides, the CDR3 is TGTTCCAGCAGCTTTTCCAGGGGGCAAGACACTGAAGCTTTCTTT. Translation gives CSSSFSRGQDTEAFF.